Below are 6 T cell receptor beta chains sequenced from a single sample in a study of control samples from healthy donors and cancer patients. Clones were sequenced by immunoSEQ multiplex PCR, and TCRdb holds only the in-frame ones, with some missing. The table records approximately 80,000 clones, about 88% of them present only once. Sequencing was carried out using blood. All receptors derive from a woman aged 45-65 years in good health.

This chain joins TRBV6-5 and TRBJ1-4; D remains unclear. Between the trimmed V and J ends, which lost 6 bases and 8 bases, there was a span of 16 bases. The CDR3 contains 14 residues. Germline loops: CDR1 MNHEY, CDR2 SVGAGI. In DNA form, the CDR3 reads TGTGCCAGCAGCCCACTAGGACCAGAGGAAAAACTGTTTTTT. Its translation: CASSPLGPEEKLFF.

This clone came up a few times. This chain uses TRBV6-6 with TRBJ1-2; D is ambiguous. The germline gives CDR1 MNHNY, CDR2 SVGAGI (reference sequence). The V gene lost 0 bases and the J gene lost 2 bases, with 7 bases spanning the gap. The CDR3 length is 14 residues. The DNA for the CDR3 is TGTGCCAGCAGTTACTCGGAGGGAAACTATGGCTACACCTTC. This gives the protein CASSYSEGNYGYTF.

The count of this clone is one. V is TRBV6-5 and J is TRBJ1-5; D is unclear. V was trimmed by 0 bases and J by 5 bases, leaving 11 bases between them. Looked up from germline, CDR1 is MNHEY and CDR2 is SVGAGI. CDR3 size: 15 residues. CDR3 nucleotide sequence: TGTGCCAGCAGTTACTCGGGGTTAGTGGATCAGCCCCAGCATTTT. Amino acids: CASSYSGLVDQPQHF.

The chain is built from TRBV2 and TRBJ1-1; D remains ambiguous. Germline CDR1 and CDR2: SNHLY and FYNNEI. This CDR3 contains 13 residues. The V and J ends lost 2 bases and 4 bases respectively, with 8 bases between them. The CDR3 sequence: CASSESGFTEAFF. The CDR3 DNA sequence: TGTGCCAGCAGTGAATCAGGATTCACTGAAGCTTTCTTT. Supplemented by reference TRBV2 and TRBJ1-1, the full variable domain reads EPEVTQTPSHQVTQMGQEVILRCVPISNHLYFYWYRQILGQKVEFLVSFYNNEISEKSEIFDDQFSVERPDGSNFTLKIRSTKLEDSAMYFCASSESGFTEAFFGQGTRLTVV.

CDR3 region: CANRQTYTGELFF. As DNA, the CDR3 is TGTGCCAACCGACAGACTTACACCGGGGAGCTGTTTTTT. The rearrangement uses TRBV2 and TRBJ2-2; tentative D call: TRBD1 (5 bases). V gave up 10 bases and J gave up 3 bases, with 12 bases separating them. The CDR3 has 13 residues. Germline-derived CDR1 and CDR2 are SNHLY and FYNNEI.

The chain couples TRBV18 to TRBJ1-2; perhaps TRBD1 as D (5 bases). The germline V and J ends were trimmed by 2 bases and 3 bases, with 7 bases remaining between them. The CDR3 totals 13 residues. From germline, CDR1 is KGHSH and CDR2 LQKENI. In nucleotides, the CDR3 is TGTGCCAGCTCACCAGGGGCGGACTATGGCTACACCTTC. Encoded protein: CASSPGADYGYTF.